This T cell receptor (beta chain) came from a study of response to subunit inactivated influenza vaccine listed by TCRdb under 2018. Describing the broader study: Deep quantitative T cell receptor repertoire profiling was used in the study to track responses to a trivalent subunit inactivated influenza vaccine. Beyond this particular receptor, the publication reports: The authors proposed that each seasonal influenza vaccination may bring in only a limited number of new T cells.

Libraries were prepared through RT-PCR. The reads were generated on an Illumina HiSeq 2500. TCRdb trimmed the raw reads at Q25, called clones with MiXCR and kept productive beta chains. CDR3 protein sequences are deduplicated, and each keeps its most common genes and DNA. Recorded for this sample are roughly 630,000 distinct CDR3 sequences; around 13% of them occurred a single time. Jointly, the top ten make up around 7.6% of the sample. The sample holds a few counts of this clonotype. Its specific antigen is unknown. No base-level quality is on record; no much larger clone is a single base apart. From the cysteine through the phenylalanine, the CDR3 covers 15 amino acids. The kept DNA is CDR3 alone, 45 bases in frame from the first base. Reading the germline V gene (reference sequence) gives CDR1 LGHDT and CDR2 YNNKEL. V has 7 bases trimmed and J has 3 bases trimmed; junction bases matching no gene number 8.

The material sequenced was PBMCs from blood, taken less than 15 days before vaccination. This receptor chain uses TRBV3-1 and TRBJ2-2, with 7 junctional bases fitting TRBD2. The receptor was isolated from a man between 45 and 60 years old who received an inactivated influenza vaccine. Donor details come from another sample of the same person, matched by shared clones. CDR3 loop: CASTPGGYDTGELFF. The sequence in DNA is TGTGCCAGCACCCCGGGAGGATATGACACCGGGGAGCTGTTTTTT.